This T cell receptor beta chain appears in the sequencing data of a study of cytomegalovirus exposure and HLA in healthy donors. Trimming stripped 6 bases from V and 1 base from J, with 12 bases between. This CDR3 region has 14 residues. Germline V gene lookup returns CDR1 MNHEY and CDR2 SVGAGI. TCRdb keeps only in-frame clones here, not all; method: immunoSEQ multiplex PCR. The repertoire holds approximately 58,000 clones, with about 95% as singletons. The sequence derives from a woman aged 18-30 years in good health and CMV-seropositive. Specimen: PBMCs. This chain links TRBV6-5 with TRBJ1-1; maybe TRBD1 (5 bases). CDR3 DNA sequence: TGTGCCAGCAGGGGGCCGCAGGGGAACACTGAAGCTTTCTTT. It specifies CASRGPQGNTEAFF.